One and the same sample provided the 30 T cell receptor beta chains below, sequenced in a study of shared clonotypes between healthy human individuals. Assay: immunoSEQ multiplex PCR; the TCRdb copy retains only in-frame clones and omits some. This table holds about 960,000 clones, 76% found once. Sample: memory CD4+ T cells sorted from blood. Indicated subset: CD45RA-negative fraction. These TCRs come from a man aged 18 to 30 in good health.

The chain carries TRBV6-1 and TRBJ1-1; tentatively, D is TRBD1 (6 bases). CDR3 length: 15 amino acids. The germline V gene encodes CDR1 MNHNS and CDR2 SASEGT. Trimming cost V 6 bases and J 0 bases, with 14 bases left between them. Here the CDR3 reads CASSVDRTMNTEAFF. The CDR3 DNA is TGTGCCAGCAGCGTAGACAGGACCATGAACACTGAAGCTTTCTTT.

CDR3 residues: CASSPQGGAGTYEQYF. The CDR3 DNA reads as TGTGCCAGCAGCCCGCAAGGTGGGGCCGGAACCTACGAGCAGTACTTC. The chain uses TRBV5-4 and TRBJ2-7, with D possibly matching TRBD1 (5 bases). Germline V gene data show CDR1 as SGHNT and CDR2 as YYREEE (reference sequence). The CDR3 runs to 16 residues. Between the trimmed V and J ends, which lost 4 bases and 2 bases, there was a span of 19 bases. Based on the CDR3 plus reference TRBV5-4 and TRBJ2-7, the full variable domain is ETGVTQSPTHLIKTRGQQVTLRCSSQSGHNTVSWYQQALGQGPQFIFQYYREEENGRGNFPPRFSGLQFPNYSSELNVNALELDDSALYLCASSPQGGAGTYEQYFGPGTRLTVT.

V is TRBV11-2 and J is TRBJ1-2; possible D gene TRBD1, 5 bases. CDR3 length: 15 residues. CDR1 and CDR2 (germline): SGHAT, FQNNGV. V was cut by 4 bases and J by 5 bases, with 17 bases left in between. CDR3 residues: CASSSSSGGPYGYTF. The CDR3 nucleotides are TGTGCCAGCAGCTCGTCCTCCGGGGGACCTTATGGCTACACCTTC.

The genes are TRBV25-1 and TRBJ1-5; possible D gene TRBD1, 5 bases. V was clipped by 3 bases and J by 6 bases, with 12 bases between them. Germline V gene sequence: CDR1 MGHDK, CDR2 SYGVNS. The CDR3 runs 14 residues. Written as DNA, the CDR3 is TGTGCCAGCAGTGAGCCAGGGAACACTCAGCCCCAGCATTTT. Translated, it gives CASSEPGNTQPQHF.

V is TRBV6-4 and J is TRBJ2-2, with TRBD1 matching over 7 bases. V trimming: 5 bases; J trimming: 3 bases; junction bases outside the gene matches: 3. The CDR3 spans 14 residues. CDR1 MRHNA and CDR2 SNTAGT come from the germline V gene. CDR3 in amino acids: CASSFRGYTGELFF. CDR3 coding DNA: TGTGCCAGCAGTTTCAGGGGGTACACCGGGGAGCTGTTTTTT.

The chain has TRBV2 and TRBJ2-1; 10 nucleotides match TRBD2. After removal of 1 base from V and 1 base from J, the junction contained 4 bases not matched to a gene. The germline V gene encodes CDR1 SNHLY and CDR2 FYNNEI. CDR3 length: 17 amino acids. DNA for the CDR3: TGTGCCAGCAGTGAAGATAGAGCGGGAGGGTCCTACAATGAGCAGTTCTTC. It translates to CASSEDRAGGSYNEQFF.

This clone was observed a few times. The chain joins TRBV7-8 to TRBJ2-2, with 8 bases fitting TRBD2. Germline-derived CDR1 and CDR2 are SGHVS and FQNEAQ. The CDR3 length is 16 residues. J gave up 3 bases and V 4 bases, and 7 bases lay outside the gene matches. CDR3 sequence reads: CASSSRLASYTGELFF. CDR3 nucleotides: TGTGCCAGCAGCTCGAGACTAGCGAGTTACACCGGGGAGCTGTTTTTT.

The chain couples TRBV5-1 to TRBJ2-1; 9 bases agree with TRBD1. The CDR3 spans 14 residues. In germline, CDR1 is SGHRS, CDR2 YFSETQ. V shed 6 bases, J shed 7 bases, and the junction held 8 bases outside the gene matches. The CDR3, as DNA: TGCGCCAGCAACCCCGGGACAGGGCAAAATGAGCAGTTCTTC. It yields the protein CASNPGTGQNEQFF.

The V call is TRBV11-2, the J call TRBJ2-7; tentative D call: TRBD2 (6 bases). Trimming cost V 1 base and J 4 bases, with 11 bases left between them. CDR3 length equals 14 residues. In germline, CDR1 is SGHAT, CDR2 FQNNGV. The CDR3, as DNA: TGTGCCAGCAGCTTAGCGGAGGGGCGGTACGAGCAGTACTTC. Translating it yields CASSLAEGRYEQYF.

With respect to this clone: This same CDR3 is encoded by further DNA sequences in the sample. The chain couples TRBV5-4 to TRBJ2-7; TRBD1 matches at 12 bases. Trimming removed 2 bases from V and 6 bases from J; junction bases left unmatched: 6. The CDR3 length is 15 residues. Germline V gene lookup returns CDR1 SGHNT and CDR2 YYREEE (reference sequence). CDR3 bases: TGTGCCAGCAGCTTACCGGGACAGGGGGCAGGCGAGCAGTACTTC. It is translated as CASSLPGQGAGEQYF.

This chain uses TRBV7-6 with TRBJ2-7, with D unclear. Per germline, CDR1 SGHVS and CDR2 FNYEAQ. Trimming removed 5 bases from V and 10 bases from J, with 18 bases in between. The CDR3 consists of 13 residues. CDR3 sequence: CASSLPWAPGQYF. The DNA of the CDR3 is TGTGCCAGCAGCCTCCCATGGGCCCCTGGCCAGTACTTC.

The chain links TRBV2 to TRBJ2-5; D is possibly TRBD1 or TRBD2 (5 bases each). Germline values: CDR1 SNHLY, CDR2 FYNNEI. The V end lost 4 bases, the J end lost 3 bases, and 9 bases lay between the germline ends. This CDR3 spans 13 amino acids. The CDR3 nucleotides read TGTGCCAGCAGTGGCGAGGGGAAAGAGACCCAGTACTTC. It translates to CASSGEGKETQYF.

The CDR3 loop is CASSPFLGTETQYF. In DNA form, the CDR3 reads TGTGCCAGCAGCCCCTTTCTTGGGACGGAGACCCAGTACTTC. The chain combines TRBV7-9 with TRBJ2-5; either TRBD1 or TRBD2 may supply D (5 bases each). Trimming took off 5 bases at V and 5 bases at J, with 15 bases between the two ends. The germline V gene encodes CDR1 SEHNR and CDR2 FQNEAQ (reference sequence). CDR3 size: 14 residues.

Note on this clone: At one of its ends the junction is not consistent with the germline gene, which may arise from a read error. This chain links TRBV4-2 with TRBJ1-4; D might be TRBD1 (5 bases). Germline-derived CDR1 and CDR2 are LGHNA and YNFKEQ. This CDR3 is 12 amino acids long. CDR3 bases: TGTGCCAGCAGCCAAGTAACCGGGACGGAGGTTTTT. Residues: CASSQVTGTEVF.

V usage is TRBV5-1 and J usage is TRBJ2-7, with 10 bases lining up with TRBD1. This CDR3 has 15 amino acids. Germline-derived CDR1 and CDR2 are SGHRS and YFSETQ. V was pared by 3 bases and J by 2 bases, with 5 bases of the junction left unmatched. The CDR3 protein is CASSSDRGGPYEQYF. The CDR3 coding sequence is TGCGCCAGCAGCTCGGACAGGGGGGGACCCTACGAGCAGTACTTC.

In DNA form, the CDR3 reads TGTGCTAGTGGTTTGGCAGACAGGGACTCCTATAATTCACCCCTCCACTTT. It is translated as CASGLADRDSYNSPLHF. The chain joins TRBV12-5 to TRBJ1-6; 7 nucleotides match TRBD1. V lost 1 base, J lost 0 bases, and 3 bases stayed unmatched. Germline V gene sequence: CDR1 LGHNT, CDR2 FRNRAP. The CDR3 extends over 17 amino acids. Using reference TRBV12-5 and TRBJ1-6 for the parts outside the CDR3, the full variable domain is DARVTQTPRHKVTEMGQEVTMRCQPILGHNTVFWYRQTMMQGLELLAYFRNRAPLDDSGMPKDRFSAEMPDATLATLKIQPSEPRDSAVYFCASGLADRDSYNSPLHFGNGTRLTVT.

The chain has TRBV7-9 and TRBJ1-4; D is ambiguous. V lost 5 bases to trimming and J lost 6 bases, with 16 bases between them. This CDR3 region has 15 residues. The germline CDR1 and CDR2 sequences are SEHNR and FQNEAQ (reference sequence). CDR3 nucleotides: TGTGCCAGCAGCCCGAGACCGGGTGTAGATGAAAAACTGTTTTTT. Translated, it gives CASSPRPGVDEKLFF.

The V and J genes are TRBV5-1 and TRBJ2-7; D is possibly TRBD1 (6 bases). Looked up from germline, CDR1 is SGHRS and CDR2 is YFSETQ. This CDR3 comprises 15 residues. Trimming shortened V by 0 bases and J by 4 bases, and 14 bases separated the two germline ends. CDR3 bases: TGCGCCAGCAGCTTGGCTGGGGGCAGGGGATACGAGCAGTACTTC. This translates into CASSLAGGRGYEQYF.

This clone occurred a few times. The chain employs TRBV30 and TRBJ2-6; no definite D call. The CDR3 is 16 residues long. The germline V gene encodes CDR1 GTSNPN and CDR2 SVGIG (reference sequence). Between the trimmed V and J ends, which lost 0 bases and 6 bases, there was a span of 15 bases. Here the CDR3 DNA reads TGTGCCTGGAGTGTACCCCCGCCCCTGAAGGCCAACGTCCTGACTTTC. Encoded protein: CAWSVPPPLKANVLTF.

The chain recombines TRBV7-9 with TRBJ1-1; tentatively, D is TRBD1 (6 bases). The length of the CDR3 is 12 residues. Germline lookup yields CDR1 SEHNR and CDR2 FQNEAQ (reference sequence). With 5 bases removed from V and 12 bases from J, the gap between germline ends came to 16 bases. This chain's CDR3 is CASSLDSRRSFF. The CDR3 nucleotides read TGTGCCAGCAGCCTGGACAGTCGGAGATCTTTCTTT. The full variable domain, in which reference TRBV7-9 and TRBJ1-1 provide the parts outside the CDR3, is DTGVSQNPRHKITKRGQNVTFRCDPISEHNRLYWYRQTLGQGPEFLTYFQNEAQLEKSRLLSDRFSAERPKGSFSTLEIQRTEQGDSAMYLCASSLDSRRSFFGQGTRLTVV.

This clone was seen at least ten times. The V gene is TRBV7-8, the J gene TRBJ1-5, with D hard to call. The germline V gene has CDR1 SGHVS and CDR2 FQNEAQ. Between the trimmed V and J ends, which lost 2 bases and 0 bases, there was a span of 8 bases. The length of the CDR3 is 15 residues. DNA of the CDR3: TGTGCCAGCAGCTTAACAACCTATAGCAATCAGCCCCAGCATTTT. Translating gives CASSLTTYSNQPQHF.

The chain links TRBV7-2 to TRBJ1-2, with D maybe TRBD1 (6 bases). The CDR3 is 13 amino acids. Deletions cut 4 bases from V and 10 bases from J, with 16 bases between. In germline, CDR1 is SGHTA, CDR2 FQGNSA. The CDR3 here is CASSSPTQGHYTF. CDR3 DNA: TGTGCCAGCAGCTCCCCCACACAGGGACACTACACCTTC.

The rearrangement links TRBV7-6 to TRBJ1-3, with D perhaps TRBD1 (5 bases). The ends were cut back, 0 bases at V and 0 bases at J, with 12 bases in the middle. CDR3 size: 17 residues. From germline, CDR1 is SGHVS and CDR2 FNYEAQ. The CDR3 is CASSLASNGGSGNTIYF. The CDR3 DNA follows: TGTGCCAGCAGCTTAGCCAGTAATGGGGGCTCTGGAAACACCATATATTTT. The complete variable domain, with remaining parts taken from reference TRBV7-6 and TRBJ1-3, reads GAGVSQSPRYKVTKRGQDVALRCDPISGHVSLYWYRQALGQGPEFLTYFNYEAQQDKSGLPNDRFSAERPEGSISTLTIQRTEQRDSAMYRCASSLASNGGSGNTIYFGEGSWLTVV.

This chain joins TRBV28 and TRBJ2-7; D is undetermined. Germline values: CDR1 MDHEN, CDR2 SYDVKM. Trimming shortened V by 4 bases and J by 6 bases, and 13 bases separated the two germline ends. CDR3 length: 13 residues. CDR3 DNA: TGTGCCAGCAGTTCGGCGGATCATGGCGAGCAGTACTTC. Protein: CASSSADHGEQYF.

As regards this clone: A much larger clonotype is one base distant, so this may be a read error. The rearrangement uses TRBV7-2 and TRBJ1-2, with D hard to call. Between the trimmed V and J ends, which lost 3 bases and 0 bases, there was a span of 2 bases. The length of the CDR3 is 12 residues. The germline V gene encodes CDR1 SGHTA and CDR2 FQGNSA. CDR3 region: CASSFPNYGYTF. The CDR3 region has the DNA TGTGCCAGCAGCTTCCCTAACTATGGCTACACCTTC.

The gene calls are TRBV10-1 and TRBJ1-3; 7 bases fit TRBD1. CDR1 is WNHNN and CDR2 is SYGVQD in the germline V gene (reference sequence). The ends lost 5 bases at V and 0 bases at J; junction bases unmatched: 4. There are 15 residues in the CDR3. The CDR3 sequence: CASSTGDSSGNTIYF. CDR3 coding DNA: TGCGCCAGCAGTACAGGGGACAGCTCTGGAAACACCATATATTTT.

The chain uses TRBV7-2 and TRBJ2-7; D is possibly TRBD2 (5 bases). Germline CDR1 SGHTA, CDR2 FQGNSA. V shed 5 bases and J shed 4 bases, with 15 bases lying between them. This CDR3 has 14 amino acids. CDR3: CASSRHGIGYEQYF. CDR3 in DNA: TGTGCCAGCAGCCGGCACGGGATAGGATACGAGCAGTACTTC.

This clone appeared a few times. J is TRBJ2-3 and V is TRBV30; the match to TRBD2 covers 10 bases. The V segment lost 2 bases and the J segment 7 bases; nucleotides outside the gene matches: 9. CDR3 length: 15 residues. Germline assignment: CDR1 GTSNPN and CDR2 SVGIG (reference sequence). The CDR3 DNA follows: TGTGCCTGGAGTCTGGCTAGCGGGAGTCAAAATACGCAGTATTTT. Its protein is CAWSLASGSQNTQYF. Full variable domain (rest looked up from reference TRBV30 and TRBJ2-3): SQTIHQWPATLVQPVGSPLSLECTVEGTSNPNLYWYRQAAGRGLQLLFYSVGIGQISSEVPQNLSASRPQDRQFILSSKKLLLSDSGFYLCAWSLASGSQNTQYFGPGTRLTVL.

The V gene is TRBV6-1, the J gene TRBJ2-6; maybe TRBD1 (5 bases). V lost 0 bases to trimming and J lost 0 bases, with 6 bases between them. The CDR3 runs 16 residues. CDR1 MNHNS and CDR2 SASEGT come from the germline V gene. The CDR3 DNA is TGTGCCAGCAGTGAAGCGCAGGGCTCTGGGGCCAACGTCCTGACTTTC. Its translation is CASSEAQGSGANVLTF.

This clone was counted many times. The J gene is TRBJ2-2, the V gene TRBV5-4, with 8 bases lining up with TRBD2. Germline assignment: CDR1 SGHNT and CDR2 YYREEE (reference sequence). Losses at the gene ends were 4 bases for V and 3 bases for J; bases not matched to a gene: 8. The CDR3 sequence is 16 residues long. The CDR3 DNA is TGTGCCAGCAGCCCGGCGGGGGGATGGGACACCGGGGAGCTGTTTTTT. It codes for CASSPAGGWDTGELFF.